Detailed here is one T cell receptor (beta chain). Among Cohort 3 donors, those recovered had two negative PCRs, clearance, or symptom resolution. Per the germline V gene, CDR1 is SNHLY and CDR2 is FYNNEI. The CDR3 runs to 15 residues. V shed 4 bases and J shed 2 bases, with 14 bases lying between them. Per the authors' pipeline: By means of reference gene primer amplification, nucleated cell counts were estimated. Sequencing was performed with immunoSEQ multiplex PCR; in TCRdb, only in-frame clones are kept and a portion is missing. From that table come the V and J calls and clone size; the DNA was used to work out D and trimming. Found here are around 160,000 clones, around 80% of them singletons; the top ten hold approximately 3.6%. These data are taken from a study of blood T cell repertoires in COVID-19. Study-level information: Acute and convalescent COVID-19 specimens originated in the United States, Italy and Spain.

The specimen was PBMCs or T cells enriched from blood (not recorded which). The source is a woman aged 55-75 years who had recovered from COVID-19. The chain recombines TRBV2 with TRBJ1-2; D is perhaps TRBD1 (5 bases). As DNA, the CDR3 is TGTGCCAGCAGTGTCAATTATCAGGGCAACTATGGCTACACCTTC. Translating gives CASSVNYQGNYGYTF. Combining the CDR3 with reference TRBV2 and TRBJ1-2 gives the whole variable domain EPEVTQTPSHQVTQMGQEVILRCVPISNHLYFYWYRQILGQKVEFLVSFYNNEISEKSEIFDDQFSVERPDGSNFTLKIRSTKLEDSAMYFCASSVNYQGNYGYTFGSGTRLTVV.